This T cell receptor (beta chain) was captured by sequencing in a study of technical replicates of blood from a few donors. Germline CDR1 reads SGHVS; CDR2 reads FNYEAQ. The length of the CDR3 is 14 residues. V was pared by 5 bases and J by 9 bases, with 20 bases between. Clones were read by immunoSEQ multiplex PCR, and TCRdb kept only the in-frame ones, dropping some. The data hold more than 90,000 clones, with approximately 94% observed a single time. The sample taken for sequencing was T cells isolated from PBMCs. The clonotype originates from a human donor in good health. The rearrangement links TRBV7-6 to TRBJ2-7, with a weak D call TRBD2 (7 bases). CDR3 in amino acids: CASSTLTGTKLQYF. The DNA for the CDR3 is TGTGCCAGCAGCACCTTAACAGGGACTAAATTGCAGTACTTC.